The rows below give T cell receptor beta chains drawn from one sample of a study. TCRdb re-analysed the RT-PCR reads in MiXCR, keeping a single row per CDR3 protein. The sample lists around 700,000 distinct CDR3 sequences; approximately 14% were seen once. Material for sequencing was memory CD4+ T cells from blood. The receptors originated from a female donor in good health, serving as a healthy control. Each CDR3 is given with its conserved first and last residue. Fields, in order: clone size, D gene, J gene, V gene, CDR3 DNA, CDR3 protein. D genes are given only for firm matches. Some rows mark clone size as missing; the rest say once, few, many or name a class of expanded clone.

. . TRBJ2-3 TRBV7-3 TGTGCCAGCAGCTTATCATCAGGACGGTTTCAGGATACGCAGTATTTT CASSLSSGRFQDTQYF
. TRBD1 TRBJ2-7 TRBV7-2 TGTGCCAGCAGCCCGTGGGGGGGGACAGGGGGAACCTACGAGCAGTACTTC CASSPWGGTGGTYEQYF
many . TRBJ1-1 TRBV9 TGTGCCAGCAGCGCGGGGGACTTCACTGAAGCTTTCTTT CASSAGDFTEAFF
. TRBD2 TRBJ2-7 TRBV14 TGTGCCAGCAGCCAGGGACTAGCGGGAGGCGAGCAGTACTTC CASSQGLAGGEQYF
. TRBD2 TRBJ2-7 TRBV20-1 TGCAGTGCCAGTACCGGGACTAGCTTCTCCGAGCAGTACTTC CSASTGTSFSEQYF
few . TRBJ1-2 TRBV6-5 TGTGCCAGCAGTTACTCACAGGGCTATGGCTACACCTTC CASSYSQGYGYTF
. . TRBJ1-1 TRBV9 TGTGCCAGCAGCGTAGGAGGGTTCACTGAAGCTTTCTTT CASSVGGFTEAFF
few . TRBJ2-2 TRBV3-1 TGTGCCAGCAGCCATGGGACAACCGGGGAGCTGTTTTTT CASSHGTTGELFF
. TRBD1 TRBJ2-2 TRBV6-2/TRBV6-3 TGTGCCAGCAGCCAGATTAAGGACAGGGGTTTGCCCGGGGAGCTGTTTTTT CASSQIKDRGLPGELFF
. . TRBJ1-1 TRBV10-3 TGTGCCATCAGTGGAAACAGGGATGTGGTCCCTGAAGCTTTCTTT CAISGNRDVVPEAFF
. TRBD2 TRBJ2-7 TRBV6-2/TRBV6-3 TGTGCCAGCACCTCGTCCGGGACTAGCGGGGGCCGAACCTACGAGCAGTACTTC CASTSSGTSGGRTYEQYF
. . TRBJ2-1 TRBV5-1 TGCGCCAGCGGGGGTAGGGTCTACAATGAGCAGTTCTTC CASGGRVYNEQFF
. TRBD2 TRBJ2-1 TRBV18 TGTGCCAGCTCACCCGGCGGGAGGGCCTACAATGAGCAGTTCTTC CASSPGGRAYNEQFF
. TRBD2 TRBJ2-7 TRBV7-8 TGTGCCAGCACCCCCGCCCGACTAGCGCGATACGAGCAGTACTTC CASTPARLARYEQYF
many . TRBJ2-1 TRBV7-2 TGTGCCAGCAGCCGGACCCTCAATAAGGAGCAGTTCTTC CASSRTLNKEQFF
many . TRBJ2-6 TRBV5-1 TGTGCCAGCAGTTTCGGCAGCTCTGGGGCCAACGTCCTGACTTTC CASSFGSSGANVLTF
. . TRBJ1-1 TRBV3-1 TGTGCCAGCAGCACTCAGAAGGACGGGAACACTGAAGCTTTCTTT CASSTQKDGNTEAFF
many . TRBJ2-3 TRBV12-3/TRBV12-4 TGTGCCAGCAGTTTAGCGTCTTACGGATACCCAGATACGCAGTATTTT CASSLASYGYPDTQYF
few TRBD1 TRBJ1-2 TRBV20-1 TGCAGTTCTCGGACAGGGGGCGACGATGGCTACACCTTC CSSRTGGDDGYTF
. TRBD1 TRBJ2-7 TRBV20-1 TGCAGTGCTAGGTCCGGGACAGGCCTTTTCTACGAGCAGTACTTC CSARSGTGLFYEQYF
. TRBD1 TRBJ2-2 TRBV12-3/TRBV12-4 TGTGCCAGCACTCCACAGGGGCCCGGGGAGCTGTTTTTT CASTPQGPGELFF
. . TRBJ2-7 TRBV7-9 TGTGCCAGCAGCTTAGATGGCTACTCCTACGAGCAGTACTTC CASSLDGYSYEQYF
. TRBD2 TRBJ2-3 TRBV27 TGTGCCAGCAGAGGGCCGGGACTAGCGGGAGATACGCAGTATTTT CASRGPGLAGDTQYF
few . TRBJ2-7 TRBV4-1 TGCGCCAGCAGTCCGACTAGATACTACGAGCAGTACTTC CASSPTRYYEQYF
few . TRBJ2-7 TRBV6-5 TGTGCCAGCAGTGCCTGGACGGAGACCTACGAGCAGTACTTC CASSAWTETYEQYF
few TRBD1 TRBJ2-5 TRBV5-1 TGCGCCAGCAGCTTGGCCGGGACAGTGGAAGAGACCCAGTACTTC CASSLAGTVEETQYF
few TRBD2 TRBJ2-1 TRBV12-3/TRBV12-4 TGTGCCAGCAGACCTCTAGCGGGTAATGAGCAGTTCTTC CASRPLAGNEQFF
. . TRBJ2-1 TRBV10-3 TGTGCCATCAGTGGGGGGGGGCCTTACAATGAGCAGTTCTTC CAISGGGPYNEQFF
. TRBD2 TRBJ2-1 TRBV28 TGTGCCAGCAGTTCCGGGACTAGAGGCGATGAGCAGTTCTTC CASSSGTRGDEQFF
. . TRBJ2-3 TRBV28 TGTGCCAGCAGGCCGCAGGGGGGCTCAGATACGCAGTATTTT CASRPQGGSDTQYF
many . TRBJ2-5 TRBV5-5 TGTGCCAGCAGCTTGTTTGGGGGTGAGGGAGAGACCCAGTACTTC CASSLFGGEGETQYF
. TRBD2 TRBJ2-1 TRBV6-2/TRBV6-3 TGTGCCAGCAGTTGGCTAGCGGGGCGGGCAAAGGACAATGAGCAGTTCTTC CASSWLAGRAKDNEQFF